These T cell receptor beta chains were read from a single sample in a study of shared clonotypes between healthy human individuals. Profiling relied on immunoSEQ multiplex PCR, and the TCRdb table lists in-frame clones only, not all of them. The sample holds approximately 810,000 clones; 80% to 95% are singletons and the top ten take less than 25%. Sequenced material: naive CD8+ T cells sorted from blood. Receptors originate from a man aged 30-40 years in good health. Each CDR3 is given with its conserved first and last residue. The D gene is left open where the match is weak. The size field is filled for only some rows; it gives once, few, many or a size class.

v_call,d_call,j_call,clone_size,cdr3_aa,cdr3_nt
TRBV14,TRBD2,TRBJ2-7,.,CASSLGTSGPTRSYEQYF,TGTGCCAGCAGCCTTGGGACTAGCGGGCCCACCCGCTCCTACGAGCAGTACTTC
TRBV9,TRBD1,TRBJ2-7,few,CASSVGQSSYEQYF,TGTGCCAGCAGCGTGGGACAGAGCTCCTACGAGCAGTACTTC
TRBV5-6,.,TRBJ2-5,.,CASSFGGQETQYF,TGTGCCAGCAGCTTCGGAGGGCAAGAGACCCAGTACTTC
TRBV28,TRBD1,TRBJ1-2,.,CASSLKTNLRKTGVDGYTF,TGTGCCAGCAGTTTAAAAACAAATCTGAGAAAGACAGGGGTGGATGGCTACACCTTC
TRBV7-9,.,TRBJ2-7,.,CASSLTEESSYEQYF,TGTGCCAGCAGCTTAACCGAGGAAAGCTCCTACGAGCAGTACTTC
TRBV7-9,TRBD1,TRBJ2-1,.,CASSVTGGFLKDEQFF,TGTGCCAGCAGCGTGACAGGGGGTTTTTTGAAGGATGAGCAGTTCTTC
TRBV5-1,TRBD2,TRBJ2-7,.,CASSGVERGDYEQYF,TGCGCCAGCAGCGGTGTGGAGCGGGGGGACTACGAGCAGTACTTC
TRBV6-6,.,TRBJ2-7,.,CASTTAISYEQYF,TGTGCCAGCACGACGGCCATTTCCTACGAGCAGTACTTC
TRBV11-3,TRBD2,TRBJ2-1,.,CASSSRSSGTYNEQFF,TGTGCCAGCAGCTCACGGTCTAGCGGAACCTACAATGAGCAGTTCTTC
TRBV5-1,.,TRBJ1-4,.,CASSLDDSAINEKLFF,TGCGCCAGCAGCTTGGACGACAGCGCTATTAATGAAAAACTGTTTTTT
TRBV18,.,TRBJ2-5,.,CASSPPGEVVSQYF,TGTGCCAGCTCACCACCGGGAGAGGTGGTCTCCCAGTACTTC
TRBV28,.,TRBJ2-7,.,CASSLGTNRVNYEQYF,TGTGCCAGCAGTTTAGGGACGAACAGGGTTAACTACGAGCAGTACTTC
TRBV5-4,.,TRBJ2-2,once,CASSPGGSRELFF,TGTGCCAGCAGCCCCGGAGGGTCCAGGGAGCTGTTTTTT
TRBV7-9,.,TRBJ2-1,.,CASSWIGQNNEQFF,TGTGCCAGCAGCTGGATTGGACAGAACAATGAGCAGTTCTTC
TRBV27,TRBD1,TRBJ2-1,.,CASSSWTGSKFF,TGTGCCAGCAGTTCATGGACAGGGTCTAAGTTCTTC
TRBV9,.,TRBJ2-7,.,CASSVGGGTAYEQYF,TGTGCCAGCAGCGTAGGGGGCGGCACAGCCTACGAGCAGTACTTC
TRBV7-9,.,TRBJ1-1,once,CASSISARTVNTEAFF,TGTGCCAGCAGCATCTCGGCCCGGACAGTGAACACTGAAGCTTTCTTT
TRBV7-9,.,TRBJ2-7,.,CASLDSRKEFGEQYF,TGTGCCAGCTTGGATTCCCGGAAGGAATTCGGCGAGCAGTACTTC
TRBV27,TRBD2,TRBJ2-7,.,CASSSNSGRPSYEQYF,TGTGCCAGCAGTTCTAATAGCGGGAGGCCCAGTTACGAGCAGTACTTC
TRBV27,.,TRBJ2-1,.,CASSLSSINEQFF,TGTGCCAGCAGTTTATCTTCTATAAATGAGCAGTTCTTC
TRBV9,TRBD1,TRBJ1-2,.,CASSVGTGFGYTF,TGTGCCAGCAGCGTAGGGACAGGGTTTGGCTACACCTTC
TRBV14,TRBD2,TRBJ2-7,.,CASSKLAGVNEQYF,TGTGCCAGCAGTAAGCTAGCGGGAGTGAACGAGCAGTACTTC
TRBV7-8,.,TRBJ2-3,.,CASSLISGATDTQYF,TGTGCCAGCAGCTTAATTTCGGGGGCCACAGATACGCAGTATTTT
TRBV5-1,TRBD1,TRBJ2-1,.,CASSLGLLRDRGHNEQFF,TGCGCCAGCAGCTTGGGGCTTCTACGCGACAGGGGGCACAATGAGCAGTTCTTC
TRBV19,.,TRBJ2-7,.,CASSIGGGYEQYF,TGTGCCAGTAGTATCGGGGGCGGCTACGAGCAGTACTTC